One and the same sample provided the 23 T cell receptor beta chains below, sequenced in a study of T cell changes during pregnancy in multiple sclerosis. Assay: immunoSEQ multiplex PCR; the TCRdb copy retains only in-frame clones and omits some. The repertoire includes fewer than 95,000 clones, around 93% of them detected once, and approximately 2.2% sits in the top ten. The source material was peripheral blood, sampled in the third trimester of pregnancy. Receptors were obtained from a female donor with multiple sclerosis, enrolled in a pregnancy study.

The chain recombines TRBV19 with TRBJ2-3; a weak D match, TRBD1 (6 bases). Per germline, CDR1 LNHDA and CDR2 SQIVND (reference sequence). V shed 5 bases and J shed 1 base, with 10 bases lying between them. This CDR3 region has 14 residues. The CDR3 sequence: CASSWRQGTDTQYF. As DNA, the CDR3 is TGTGCCAGTAGTTGGAGACAGGGCACAGATACGCAGTATTTT. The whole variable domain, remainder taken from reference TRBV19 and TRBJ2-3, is DGGITQSPKYLFRKEGQNVTLSCEQNLNHDAMYWYRQDPGQGLRLIYYSQIVNDFQKGDIAEGYSVSREKKESFPLTVTSAQKNPTAFYLCASSWRQGTDTQYFGPGTRLTVL.

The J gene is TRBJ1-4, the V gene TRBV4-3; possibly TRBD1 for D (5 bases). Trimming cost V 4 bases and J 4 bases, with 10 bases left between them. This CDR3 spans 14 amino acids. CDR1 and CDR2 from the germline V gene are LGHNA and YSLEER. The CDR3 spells CASSRDSFNEKLFF. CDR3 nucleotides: TGCGCCAGCAGCCGAGACAGTTTTAATGAAAAACTGTTTTTT.

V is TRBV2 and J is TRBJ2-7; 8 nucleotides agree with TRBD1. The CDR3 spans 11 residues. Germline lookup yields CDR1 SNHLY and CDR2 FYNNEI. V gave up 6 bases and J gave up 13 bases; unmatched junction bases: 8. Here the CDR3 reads CASRDRAGEYF. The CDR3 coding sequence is TGTGCCAGCAGGGACAGGGCCGGGGAATACTTC.

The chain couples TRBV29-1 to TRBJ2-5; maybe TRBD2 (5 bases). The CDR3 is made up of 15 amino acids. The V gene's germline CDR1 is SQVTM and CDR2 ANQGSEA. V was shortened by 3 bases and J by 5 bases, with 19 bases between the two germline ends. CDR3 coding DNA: TGCAGCGTTGACAGGCCACCCCGGGGTCGGGAGACCCAGTACTTC. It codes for CSVDRPPRGRETQYF.

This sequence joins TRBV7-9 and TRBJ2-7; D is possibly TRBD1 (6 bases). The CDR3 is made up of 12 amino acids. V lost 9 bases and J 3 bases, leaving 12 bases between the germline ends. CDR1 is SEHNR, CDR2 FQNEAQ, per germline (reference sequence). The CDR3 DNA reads TGTGCCAGTAGGACAGACGGCTACGAGCAGTACTTC. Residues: CASRTDGYEQYF.

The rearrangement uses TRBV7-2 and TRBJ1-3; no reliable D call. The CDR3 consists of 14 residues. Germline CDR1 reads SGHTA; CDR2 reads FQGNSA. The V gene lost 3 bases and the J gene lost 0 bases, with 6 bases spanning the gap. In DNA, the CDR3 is TGTGCCAGCAGCTTCCGGGACTCTGGAAACACCATATATTTT. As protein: CASSFRDSGNTIYF. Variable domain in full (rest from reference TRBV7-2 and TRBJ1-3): GAGVSQSPSNKVTEKGKDVELRCDPISGHTALYWYRQSLGQGLEFLIYFQGNSAPDKSGLPSDRFSAERTGGSVSTLTIQRTQQEDSAVYLCASSFRDSGNTIYFGEGSWLTVV.

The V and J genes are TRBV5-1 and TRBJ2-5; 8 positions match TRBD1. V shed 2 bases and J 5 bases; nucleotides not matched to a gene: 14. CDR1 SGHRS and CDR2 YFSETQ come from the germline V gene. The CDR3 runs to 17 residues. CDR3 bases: TGCGCCAGCAGCTTCATTGGGGTTGGCAGGGGGCTTGAGACCCAGTACTTC. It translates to CASSFIGVGRGLETQYF.

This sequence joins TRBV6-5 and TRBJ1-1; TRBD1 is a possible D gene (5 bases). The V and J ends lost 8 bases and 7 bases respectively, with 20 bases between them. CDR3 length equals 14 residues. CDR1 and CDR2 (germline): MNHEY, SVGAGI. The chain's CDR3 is CASQNLAGDREAFF. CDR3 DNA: TGTGCCAGCCAAAATTTAGCGGGGGACCGTGAAGCTTTCTTT.

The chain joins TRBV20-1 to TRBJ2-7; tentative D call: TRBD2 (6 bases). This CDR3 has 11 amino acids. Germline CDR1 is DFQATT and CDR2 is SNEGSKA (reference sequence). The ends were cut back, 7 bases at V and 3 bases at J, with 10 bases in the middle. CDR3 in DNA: TGCAGTGTGACGGAGGGCTACGAGCAGTACTTC. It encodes CSVTEGYEQYF.

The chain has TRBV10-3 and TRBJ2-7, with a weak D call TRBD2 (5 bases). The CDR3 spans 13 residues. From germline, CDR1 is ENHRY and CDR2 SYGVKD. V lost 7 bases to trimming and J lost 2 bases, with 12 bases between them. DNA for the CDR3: TGTGCCATCACCTTGGACGGGGCCTACGAGCAGTACTTC. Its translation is CAITLDGAYEQYF.

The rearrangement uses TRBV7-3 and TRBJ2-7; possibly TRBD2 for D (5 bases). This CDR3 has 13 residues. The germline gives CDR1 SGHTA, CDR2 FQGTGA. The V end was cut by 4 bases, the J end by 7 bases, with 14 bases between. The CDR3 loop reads CASSSDPPGEQYF. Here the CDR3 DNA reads TGTGCCAGCAGCTCGGACCCCCCGGGGGAGCAGTACTTC.

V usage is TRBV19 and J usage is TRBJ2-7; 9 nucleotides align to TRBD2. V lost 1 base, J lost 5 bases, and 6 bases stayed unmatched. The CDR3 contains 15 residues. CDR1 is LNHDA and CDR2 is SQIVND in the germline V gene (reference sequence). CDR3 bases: TGTGCCAGTAGTATAGGCGCTAGCGGGATTAACGAGCAGTACTTC. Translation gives CASSIGASGINEQYF.

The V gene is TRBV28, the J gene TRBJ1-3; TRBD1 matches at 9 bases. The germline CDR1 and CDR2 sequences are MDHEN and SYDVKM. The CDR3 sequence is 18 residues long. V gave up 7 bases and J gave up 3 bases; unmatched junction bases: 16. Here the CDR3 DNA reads TGTGCCAGCACCGCCCCGGGAGGACAGGGGTTTGGTGGAAACACCATATATTTT. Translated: CASTAPGGQGFGGNTIYF.

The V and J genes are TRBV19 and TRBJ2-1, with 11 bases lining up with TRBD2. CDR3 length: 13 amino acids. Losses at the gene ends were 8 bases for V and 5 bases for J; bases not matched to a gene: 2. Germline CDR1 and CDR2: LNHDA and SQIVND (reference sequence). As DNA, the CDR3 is TGTGCCAGTGAGGGACTAGCGGACAATGAGCAGTTCTTC. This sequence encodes CASEGLADNEQFF.

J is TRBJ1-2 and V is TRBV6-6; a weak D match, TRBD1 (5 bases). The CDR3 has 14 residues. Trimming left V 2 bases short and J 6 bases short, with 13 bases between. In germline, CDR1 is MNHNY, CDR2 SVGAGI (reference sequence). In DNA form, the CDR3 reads TGTGCCAGCAGTTACGATACGGGGGGGAATGGCTACACCTTC. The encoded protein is CASSYDTGGNGYTF.

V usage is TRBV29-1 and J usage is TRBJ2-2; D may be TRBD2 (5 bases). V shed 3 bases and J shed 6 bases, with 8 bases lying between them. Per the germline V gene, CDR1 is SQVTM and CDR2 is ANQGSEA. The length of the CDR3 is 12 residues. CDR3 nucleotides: TGCAGCGTTGACCGTAGCGCCGGGGAGCTGTTTTTT. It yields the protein CSVDRSAGELFF.

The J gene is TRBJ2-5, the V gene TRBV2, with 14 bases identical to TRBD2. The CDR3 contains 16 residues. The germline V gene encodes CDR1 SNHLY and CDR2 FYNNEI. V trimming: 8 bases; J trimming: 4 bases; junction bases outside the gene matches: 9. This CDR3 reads CASRGLAGDGRETQYF. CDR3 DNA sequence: TGTGCCAGCCGGGGACTAGCGGGAGATGGTAGAGAGACCCAGTACTTC. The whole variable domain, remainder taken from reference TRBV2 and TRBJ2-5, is EPEVTQTPSHQVTQMGQEVILRCVPISNHLYFYWYRQILGQKVEFLVSFYNNEISEKSEIFDDQFSVERPDGSNFTLKIRSTKLEDSAMYFCASRGLAGDGRETQYFGPGTRLLVL.

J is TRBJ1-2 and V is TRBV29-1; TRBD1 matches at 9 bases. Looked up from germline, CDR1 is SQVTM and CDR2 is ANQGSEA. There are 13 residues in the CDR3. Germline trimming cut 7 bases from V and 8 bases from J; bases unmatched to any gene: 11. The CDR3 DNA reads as TGCAGCGCCCGGACAGGGGCAACAAGGGGCTACACCTTC. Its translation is CSARTGATRGYTF.

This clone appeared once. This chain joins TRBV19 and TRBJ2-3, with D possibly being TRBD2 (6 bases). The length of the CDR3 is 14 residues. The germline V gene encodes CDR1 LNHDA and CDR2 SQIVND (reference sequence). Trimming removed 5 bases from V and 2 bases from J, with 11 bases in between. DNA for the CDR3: TGTGCCAGTAGTCTCGGGAGTACCACAGATACGCAGTATTTT. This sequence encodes CASSLGSTTDTQYF. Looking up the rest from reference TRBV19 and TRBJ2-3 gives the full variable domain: DGGITQSPKYLFRKEGQNVTLSCEQNLNHDAMYWYRQDPGQGLRLIYYSQIVNDFQKGDIAEGYSVSREKKESFPLTVTSAQKNPTAFYLCASSLGSTTDTQYFGPGTRLTVL.

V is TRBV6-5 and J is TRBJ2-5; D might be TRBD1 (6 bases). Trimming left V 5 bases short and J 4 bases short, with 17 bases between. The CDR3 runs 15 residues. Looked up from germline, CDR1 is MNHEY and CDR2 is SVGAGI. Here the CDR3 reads CASSPTQGIGETQYF. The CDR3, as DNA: TGTGCCAGCAGTCCCACACAGGGTATAGGAGAGACCCAGTACTTC.

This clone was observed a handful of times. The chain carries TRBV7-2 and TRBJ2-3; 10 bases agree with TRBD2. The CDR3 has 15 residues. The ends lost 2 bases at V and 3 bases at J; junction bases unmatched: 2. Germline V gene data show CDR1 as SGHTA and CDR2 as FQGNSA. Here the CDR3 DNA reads TGTGCCAGCAGCTTACTAGCGGGAGAAACAGATACGCAGTATTTT. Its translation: CASSLLAGETDTQYF.

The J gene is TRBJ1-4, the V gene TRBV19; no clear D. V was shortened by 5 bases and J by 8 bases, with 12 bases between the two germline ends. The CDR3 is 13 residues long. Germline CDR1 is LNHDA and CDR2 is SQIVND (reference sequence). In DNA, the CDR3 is TGTGCCAGTAGTGAACATACGGGGGAAAAACTGTTTTTT. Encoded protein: CASSEHTGEKLFF.

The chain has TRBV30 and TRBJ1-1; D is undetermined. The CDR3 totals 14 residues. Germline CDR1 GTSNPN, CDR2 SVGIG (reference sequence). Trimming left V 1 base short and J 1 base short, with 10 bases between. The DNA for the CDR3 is TGTGCCTGGAGTGCACTCCTTACGAACACTGAAGCTTTCTTT. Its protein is CAWSALLTNTEAFF.